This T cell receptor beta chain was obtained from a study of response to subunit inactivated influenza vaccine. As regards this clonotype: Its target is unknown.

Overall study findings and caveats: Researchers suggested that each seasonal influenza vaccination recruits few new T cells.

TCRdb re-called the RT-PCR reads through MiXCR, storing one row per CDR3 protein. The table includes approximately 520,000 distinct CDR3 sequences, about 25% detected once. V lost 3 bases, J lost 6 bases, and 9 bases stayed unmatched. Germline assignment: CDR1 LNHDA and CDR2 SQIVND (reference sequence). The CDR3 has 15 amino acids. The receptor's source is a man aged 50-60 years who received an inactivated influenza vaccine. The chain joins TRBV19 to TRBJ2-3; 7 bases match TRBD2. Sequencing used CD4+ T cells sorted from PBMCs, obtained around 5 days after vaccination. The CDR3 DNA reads TGTGCCAGTAGTATTCGACTAGCTGAATTGGATACGCAGTATTTT. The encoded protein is CASSIRLAELDTQYF.